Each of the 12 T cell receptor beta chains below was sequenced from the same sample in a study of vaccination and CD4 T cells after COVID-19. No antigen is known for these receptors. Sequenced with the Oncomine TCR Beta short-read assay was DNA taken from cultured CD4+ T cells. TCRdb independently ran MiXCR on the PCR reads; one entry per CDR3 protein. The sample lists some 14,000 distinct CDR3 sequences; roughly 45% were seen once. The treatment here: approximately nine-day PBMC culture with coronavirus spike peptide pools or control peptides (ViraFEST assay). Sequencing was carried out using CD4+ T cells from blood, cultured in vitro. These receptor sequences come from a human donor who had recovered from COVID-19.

Written as DNA, the CDR3 is TGTGCCAGCAGCTTAGGGGCCTGGGGGGATGAAGCTTTCTTT. This gives the protein CASSLGAWGDEAFF. V gene TRBV7-9 combines with J gene TRBJ1-1; D is possibly TRBD1 (5 bases). The length of the CDR3 is 14 residues. Trimming cost V 1 base and J 7 bases, with 13 bases left between them. The germline CDR1 and CDR2 sequences are SEHNR and FQNEAQ (reference sequence).

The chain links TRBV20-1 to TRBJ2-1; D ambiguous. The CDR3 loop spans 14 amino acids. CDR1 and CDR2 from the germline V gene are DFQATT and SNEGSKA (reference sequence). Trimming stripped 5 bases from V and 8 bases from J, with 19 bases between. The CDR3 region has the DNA TGCAGTGCTTTATTTGTAATACATTCGGATGAGCAGTTCTTC. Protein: CSALFVIHSDEQFF.

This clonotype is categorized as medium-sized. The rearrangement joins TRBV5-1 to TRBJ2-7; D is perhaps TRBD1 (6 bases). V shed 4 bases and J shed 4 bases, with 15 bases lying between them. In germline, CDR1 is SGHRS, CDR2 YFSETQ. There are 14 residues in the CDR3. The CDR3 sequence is CASSVDRRAYEQYF. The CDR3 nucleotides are TGCGCCAGCAGCGTTGACAGGCGGGCGTACGAGCAGTACTTC.

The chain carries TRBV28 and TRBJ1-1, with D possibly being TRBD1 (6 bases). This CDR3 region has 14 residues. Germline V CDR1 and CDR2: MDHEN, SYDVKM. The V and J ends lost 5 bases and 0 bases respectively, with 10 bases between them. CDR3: CASSLDRLNTEAFF. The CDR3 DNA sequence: TGTGCCAGCAGTCTCGACAGGTTGAACACTGAAGCTTTCTTT.

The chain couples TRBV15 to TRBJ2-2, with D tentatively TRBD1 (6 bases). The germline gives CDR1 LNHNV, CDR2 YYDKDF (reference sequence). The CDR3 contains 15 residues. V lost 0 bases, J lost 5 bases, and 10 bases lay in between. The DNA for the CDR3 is TGTGCCACCAGCAGAGATACAGGGTTGACCGGGGAGCTGTTTTTT. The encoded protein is CATSRDTGLTGELFF.

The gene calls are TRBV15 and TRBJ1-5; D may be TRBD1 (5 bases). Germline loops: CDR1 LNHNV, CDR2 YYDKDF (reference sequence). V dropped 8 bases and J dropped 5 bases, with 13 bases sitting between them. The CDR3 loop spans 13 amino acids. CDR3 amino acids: CATGAGTDQPQHF. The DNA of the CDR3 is TGTGCCACCGGTGCGGGGACCGATCAGCCCCAGCATTTT. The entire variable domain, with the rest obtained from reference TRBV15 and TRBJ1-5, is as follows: DAMVIQNPRYQVTQFGKPVTLSCSQTLNHNVMYWYQQKSSQAPKLLFHYYDKDFNNEADTPDNFQSRRPNTSFCFLDIRSPGLGDTAMYLCATGAGTDQPQHFGDGTRLSIL.

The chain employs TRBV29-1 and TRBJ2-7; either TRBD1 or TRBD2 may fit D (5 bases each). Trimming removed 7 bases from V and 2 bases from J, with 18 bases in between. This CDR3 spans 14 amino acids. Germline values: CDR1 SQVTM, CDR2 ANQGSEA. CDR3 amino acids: CSAQGQGPPYEQYF. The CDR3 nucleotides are TGCAGCGCCCAAGGGCAGGGACCCCCCTACGAGCAGTACTTC.

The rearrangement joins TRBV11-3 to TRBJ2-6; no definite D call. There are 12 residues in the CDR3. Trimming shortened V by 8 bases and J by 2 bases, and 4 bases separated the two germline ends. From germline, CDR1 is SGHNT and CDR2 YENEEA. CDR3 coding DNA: TGTGCCAGCGCGGCTGGGGCCAACGTCCTGACTTTC. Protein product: CASAAGANVLTF.

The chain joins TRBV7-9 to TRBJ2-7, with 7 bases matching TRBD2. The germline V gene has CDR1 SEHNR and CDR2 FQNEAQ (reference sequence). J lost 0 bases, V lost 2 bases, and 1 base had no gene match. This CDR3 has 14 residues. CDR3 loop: CASSLWTSSYEQYF. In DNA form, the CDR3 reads TGTGCCAGCAGCTTATGGACTAGCTCCTACGAGCAGTACTTC.

The CDR3 DNA reads TGTGCCAGCAGCTTAGACACGACCTACGAGCAGTACTTC. Encoded protein: CASSLDTTYEQYF. The chain is built from TRBV7-8 and TRBJ2-7; D gene uncertain. Germline loops: CDR1 SGHVS, CDR2 FQNEAQ. V lost 1 base and J lost 2, with 6 bases in between. CDR3 size: 13 residues.

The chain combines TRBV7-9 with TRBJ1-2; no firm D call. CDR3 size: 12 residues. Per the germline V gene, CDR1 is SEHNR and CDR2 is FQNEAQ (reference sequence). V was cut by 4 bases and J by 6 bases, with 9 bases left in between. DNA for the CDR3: TGTGCCAGCAGCTCAGGCGTGGATGGCTACACCTTC. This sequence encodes CASSSGVDGYTF.

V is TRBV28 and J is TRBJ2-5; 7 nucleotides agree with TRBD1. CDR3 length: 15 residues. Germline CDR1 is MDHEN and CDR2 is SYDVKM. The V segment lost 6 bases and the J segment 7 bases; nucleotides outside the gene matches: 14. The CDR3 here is CASSVSTGQIGTQYF. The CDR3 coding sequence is TGTGCCAGCAGCGTATCGACAGGGCAAATCGGGACCCAGTACTTC.